The clone carrying this T cell receptor beta chain came up a few times. Its antigen is currently unknown. The sample comes from a study of cytomegalovirus exposure and HLA in healthy donors. The PCR contained 60 Vbeta and 13 Jbeta primers. Clones were sequenced by immunoSEQ multiplex PCR, and TCRdb holds only the in-frame ones, with some missing. The top ten hold around 6.1% of the sample, which has 130,000 or so clones, about 9.4% seen once. Study-wide results and caveats: CMV serostatus alone was available as immune exposure information. Investigators reported 150 to 200 TCR beta chains as tied to cytomegalovirus. A later analysis found most CMV-associated TCR beta chains apparently HLA-restricted.

This CDR3 region has 15 residues. Trimming removed 5 bases from V and 2 bases from J; junction bases left unmatched: 7. Germline-derived CDR1 and CDR2 are MDHEN and SYDVKM. Material for sequencing was PBMCs. The receptor's source is a woman in her thirties or forties in good health and CMV-seropositive. The chain uses TRBV28 and TRBJ1-2; 8 nucleotides match TRBD1. CDR3 in DNA: TGTGCCAGCAGTGACCCTGGACAGGGCAACTATGGCTACACCTTC. Protein: CASSDPGQGNYGYTF.